Here is one T cell receptor beta chain with its context. The antigen it binds to is not known. The sample holds no much larger clone one base away, and base qualities are not on file. Using the deep immunoSEQ assay, multiplex PCR amplified TCR CDR3 regions from genomic DNA. Extracted genomic DNA from each cell subset was distributed evenly across all wells of several immunoSEQ 96-well plates, and each plate was treated as a replicate. For sorted subsets, each replicate PCR was loaded with roughly 190 ng genomic DNA, equivalent to 25,000 to 30,000 T cell genomes. The purified libraries were quantified using a Qubit 3.0 fluorometer, sized with a Bioanalyzer 2100, and then quantified again using the KAPA Library Quantification kit. Every immunoSEQ 96-well plate was sequenced on a separate single-read 150-cycle Illumina NextSeq 550 flow cell. The study's own analysis went as follows. Because the immunoSEQ output held only junctional sequences and lacked quality scores, the filtering could not match the filtering applied to full-length reads. Sequences were annotated with PyIR, a Python wrapper for IgBLAST v1.9, using IMGT germline references to assign V/J genes and CDR3. Reads were filtered out if the reads had weak V/J assignments (E-value above 1e-6), no CDR3, stop codons, out-of-frame junctions, or ambiguous translated residues. V3J clonotypes were defined by identical inferred V gene, J gene, and CDR3 amino acid sequence. Percentage overlap between repertoires was calculated by dividing the number of shared unique clonotypes by the size of the smaller repertoire. Richness of each repertoire was evaluated using RTK rarefaction, the Chao1 estimator, and Recon v2.1 estimates of unobserved clonotypes. Generation probabilities were computed with OLGA for all TCRbeta clonotypes obtained by the gDNA method from a few donors. TCRdb obtained this table from immuneACCESS and retained in-frame rearrangements with V and J assigned. These tables miss some clones; where compared with another copy, unresolved V genes account for less than half of the shortfall, and the remainder is unexplained. V, J and clone size derive from that table, while D and trimming were established from the DNA sequence. This sample lists under 600,000 clones; around 97% were detected once. The ten largest clones add up to 0.045% to 0.07% of the sample.

Trimming removed 5 bases from V and 5 bases from J, leaving 15 bases between the germline ends. In the germline V gene (reference sequence), CDR1 corresponds to WNHNN and CDR2 to SYGVQD. From its cysteine to its phenylalanine, the CDR3 spans 14 amino acids. Solely the CDR3 DNA is kept, with 42 bases framed from the first base. The sample is drawn from a study of shared clonotypes between healthy human individuals (dated by TCRdb to the early 2020s). A note on the overall study: The cohort included a few men and a couple of women between 18 and 49 years of age. For each donor, CD4 naive and CD4 memory were each run on three plates, CD8 naive on two plates, and CD8 memory on one plate. Blood TCR repertoires of roughly 5 healthy adults were deeply sequenced to estimate repertoire size and the extent of clonotype sharing between individuals. To increase sequencing depth and limit assay-specific biases, different laboratories used diverse techniques to prepare libraries and sequence TCR repertoires. Between about 0.85 and 8.9 billion PBMCs per donor were obtained by leukapheresis.

Healthy HIV-negative adults with no recently reported acute infections or vaccinations were included as donors. Every donor was a Caucasian adult living in Nashville, Tennessee, USA. CD4+ T cells were enriched by magnetic negative selection, after which naive cells were positively selected on CD45RA and the negative fraction was taken as the memory subset. Blood was obtained by leukapheresis, after which PBMCs were separated by Ficoll-Histopaque density gradient centrifugation and cryopreserved in liquid nitrogen vapor phase. Purity and quantity of every magnetically sorted T cell population were checked by analytical flow cytometry. From each sorted fraction, genomic DNA was isolated and quantified by UV absorbance on a Nanodrop 2000c. Overall study outcomes, separate from this receptor: Pairwise subsampling led to the expectation that sequencing depth would affect the degree of clonotype sharing among donors. Sampling was restricted to blood, and TCR repertoires in tissues likely differ from the TCR repertoires found in blood. Sharing across a few donors was observed for around 4.8% of naive CD4, over 3% of naive CD8, 2% to 2.5% of memory CD4, and 0.4% of memory CD8 clonotypes. Even with the large sequencing depth, rarefaction of the sorted-subset datasets indicated that sequencing was incomplete. Compared with non-shared clonotypes, clonotypes shared by all four sorted-subset donors had higher generation probabilities. The genetic and exposure-history diversity represented was limited by the small number of donors. Naive subsets generally had larger estimated clonotype richness than memory subsets did.

Source material: naive CD4+ T cells sorted from blood. According to the study, the label for this sample's cell subset or site signals: CD45RA+ positively selected. The rearrangement joined TRBV10-1 to TRBJ2-5; the D region possibly corresponds to TRBD1 (6 bases align). The clonotype was recovered from a woman in her thirties in good health. The CDR3 region has the sequence CASSKGQTWETQYF. The DNA sequence reads TGCGCCAGCAGTAAAGGACAGACGTGGGAGACCCAGTACTTC.